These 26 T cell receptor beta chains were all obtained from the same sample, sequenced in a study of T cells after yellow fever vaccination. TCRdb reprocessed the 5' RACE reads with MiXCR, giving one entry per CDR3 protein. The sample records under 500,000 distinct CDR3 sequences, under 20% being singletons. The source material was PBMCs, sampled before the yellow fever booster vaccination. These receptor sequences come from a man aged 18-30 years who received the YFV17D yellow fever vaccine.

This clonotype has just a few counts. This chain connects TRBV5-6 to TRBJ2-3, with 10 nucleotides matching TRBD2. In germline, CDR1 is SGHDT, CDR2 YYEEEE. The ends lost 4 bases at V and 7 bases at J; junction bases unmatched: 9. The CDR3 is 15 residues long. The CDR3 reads CASSRAGGRENTQYF. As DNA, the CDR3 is TGTGCCAGCAGCCGAGCGGGGGGGCGTGAAAATACGCAGTATTTT.

The CDR3 is CASSIGPSYSPLHF. The CDR3 DNA reads as TGTGCCAGTAGTATCGGGCCGTCCTATTCACCCCTCCACTTT. The chain recombines TRBV19 with TRBJ1-6; D uncertain. Germline V gives CDR1 LNHDA, CDR2 SQIVND (reference sequence). The CDR3 has 14 residues. Trimming took 3 bases from V and 8 from J, leaving 11 bases between them. The whole variable domain, remainder taken from reference TRBV19 and TRBJ1-6, is DGGITQSPKYLFRKEGQNVTLSCEQNLNHDAMYWYRQDPGQGLRLIYYSQIVNDFQKGDIAEGYSVSREKKESFPLTVTSAQKNPTAFYLCASSIGPSYSPLHFGNGTRLTVT.

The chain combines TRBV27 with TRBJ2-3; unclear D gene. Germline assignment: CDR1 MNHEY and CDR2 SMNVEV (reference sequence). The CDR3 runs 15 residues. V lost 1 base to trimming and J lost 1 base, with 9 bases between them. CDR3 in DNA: TGTGCCAGCAGTTTATTTGCCACCCGCACAGATACGCAGTATTTT. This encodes CASSLFATRTDTQYF.

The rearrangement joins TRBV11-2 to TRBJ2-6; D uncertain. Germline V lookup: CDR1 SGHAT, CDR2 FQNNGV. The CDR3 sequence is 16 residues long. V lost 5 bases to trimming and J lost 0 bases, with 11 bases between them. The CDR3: CASSPPANSGANVLTF. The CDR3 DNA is TGTGCCAGCAGCCCCCCAGCAAACTCTGGGGCCAACGTCCTGACTTTC. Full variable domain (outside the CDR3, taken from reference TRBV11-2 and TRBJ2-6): EAGVAQSPRYKIIEKRQSVAFWCNPISGHATLYWYQQILGQGPKLLIQFQNNGVVDDSQLPKDRFSAERLKGVDSTLKIQPAKLEDSAVYLCASSPPANSGANVLTFGAGSRLTVL.

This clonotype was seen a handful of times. The CDR3 loop reads CSAHPRGLLLGEQYF. The CDR3 DNA is TGCAGTGCTCATCCCCGGGGTCTCTTATTGGGCGAGCAGTACTTC. The chain is built from TRBV20-1 and TRBJ2-7, with D possibly being TRBD2 (5 bases). Germline V gene sequence: CDR1 DFQATT, CDR2 SNEGSKA (reference sequence). V dropped 5 bases and J dropped 6 bases, with 23 bases sitting between them. The CDR3 covers 15 residues.

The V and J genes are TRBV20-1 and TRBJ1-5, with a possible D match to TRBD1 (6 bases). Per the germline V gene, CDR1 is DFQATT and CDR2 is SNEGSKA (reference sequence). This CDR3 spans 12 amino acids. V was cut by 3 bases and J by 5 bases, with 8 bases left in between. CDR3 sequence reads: CSASSGDQPQHF. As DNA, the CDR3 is TGCAGTGCTAGCTCAGGGGATCAGCCCCAGCATTTT.

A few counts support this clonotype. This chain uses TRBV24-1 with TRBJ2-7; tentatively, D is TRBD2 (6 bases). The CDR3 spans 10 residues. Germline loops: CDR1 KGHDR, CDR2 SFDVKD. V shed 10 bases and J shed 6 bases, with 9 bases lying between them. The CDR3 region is CATREFEQYF. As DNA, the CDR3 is TGTGCCACGCGGGAATTCGAGCAGTACTTC.

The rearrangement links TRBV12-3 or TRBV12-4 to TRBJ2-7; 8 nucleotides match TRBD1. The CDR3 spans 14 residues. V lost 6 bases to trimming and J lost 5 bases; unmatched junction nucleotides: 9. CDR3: CASSPWDRPDEQYF. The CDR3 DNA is TGTGCCAGCAGCCCCTGGGACAGGCCCGACGAGCAGTACTTC.

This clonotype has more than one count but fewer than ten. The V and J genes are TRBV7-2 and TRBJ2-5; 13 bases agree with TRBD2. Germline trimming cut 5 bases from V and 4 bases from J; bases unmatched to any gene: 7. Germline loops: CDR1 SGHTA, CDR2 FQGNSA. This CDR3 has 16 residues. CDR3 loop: CASSRGLAGDGETQYF. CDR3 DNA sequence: TGTGCCAGCAGCCGCGGACTAGCGGGGGATGGAGAGACCCAGTACTTC.

CDR3 in DNA: TGTGCCAGCAGCTCGGGGGCAGGGACGCAGTATTTT. Translated, it gives CASSSGAGTQYF. V is TRBV11-2 and J is TRBJ2-3, with D perhaps assigned TRBD1 or TRBD2 (6 bases each). This CDR3 contains 12 residues. CDR1 and CDR2 (germline): SGHAT, FQNNGV. V gave up 4 bases and J gave up 9 bases, with 11 bases separating them.

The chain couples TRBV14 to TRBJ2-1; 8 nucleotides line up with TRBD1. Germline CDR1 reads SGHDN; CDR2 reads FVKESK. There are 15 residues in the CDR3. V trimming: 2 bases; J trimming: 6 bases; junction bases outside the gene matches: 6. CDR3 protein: CASSQIGTGSNEQFF. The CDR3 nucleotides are TGTGCCAGCAGCCAAATCGGGACAGGAAGCAATGAGCAGTTCTTC.

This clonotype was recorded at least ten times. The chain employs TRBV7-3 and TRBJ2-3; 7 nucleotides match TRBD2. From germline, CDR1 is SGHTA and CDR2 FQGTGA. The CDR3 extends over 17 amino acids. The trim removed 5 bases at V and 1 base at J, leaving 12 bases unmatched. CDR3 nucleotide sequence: TGTGCCAGCAGCCCCGAATCGGGAGGTAGCGGCACAGATACGCAGTATTTT. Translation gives CASSPESGGSGTDTQYF.

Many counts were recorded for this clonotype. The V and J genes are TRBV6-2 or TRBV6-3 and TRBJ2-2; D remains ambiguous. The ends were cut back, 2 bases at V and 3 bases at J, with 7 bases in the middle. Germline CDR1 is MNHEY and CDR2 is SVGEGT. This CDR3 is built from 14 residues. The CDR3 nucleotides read TGTGCCAGCAGTTACCTTACAGACACCGGGGAGCTGTTTTTT. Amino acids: CASSYLTDTGELFF.

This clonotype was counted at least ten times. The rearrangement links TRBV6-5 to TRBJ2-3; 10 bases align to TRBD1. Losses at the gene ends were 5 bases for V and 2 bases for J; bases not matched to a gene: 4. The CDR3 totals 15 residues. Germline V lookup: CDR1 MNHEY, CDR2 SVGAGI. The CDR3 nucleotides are TGTGCCAGCAGTGGACAGGGGGGCCCCACAGATACGCAGTATTTT. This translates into CASSGQGGPTDTQYF.

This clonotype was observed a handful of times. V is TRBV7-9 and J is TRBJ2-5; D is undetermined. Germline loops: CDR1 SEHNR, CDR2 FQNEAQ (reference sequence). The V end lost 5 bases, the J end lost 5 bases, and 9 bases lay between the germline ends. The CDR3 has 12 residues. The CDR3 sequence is CASSAYPETQYF. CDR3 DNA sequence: TGTGCCAGCAGCGCTTACCCCGAGACCCAGTACTTC.

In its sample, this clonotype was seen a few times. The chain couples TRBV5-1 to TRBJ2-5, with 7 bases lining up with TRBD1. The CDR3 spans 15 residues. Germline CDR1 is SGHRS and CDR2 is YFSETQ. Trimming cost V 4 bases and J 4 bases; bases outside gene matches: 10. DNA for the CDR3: TGCGCCAGCAGCCACGGGGCAGCAGGGGGAGAGACCCAGTACTTC. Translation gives CASSHGAAGGETQYF.

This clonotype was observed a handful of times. The CDR3 DNA follows: TGCGCCAGCTTACCGGGGACAGGAGACACCGGGGAGCTGTTTTTT. It translates to CASLPGTGDTGELFF. V gene TRBV5-1 combines with J gene TRBJ2-2, with TRBD1 identical over 8 bases. Germline CDR1 and CDR2: SGHRS and YFSETQ. CDR3 length equals 15 residues. The V and J ends lost 7 bases and 3 bases, in that order; junction bases with no gene match: 8.

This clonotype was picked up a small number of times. The CDR3: CASSLEDGELFF. The CDR3 region has the DNA TGCGCCAGCAGCTTGGAGGACGGGGAGCTGTTTTTT. The genes are TRBV5-1 and TRBJ2-2; D remains ambiguous. V lost 0 bases to trimming and J lost 7 bases, with 4 bases between them. Looked up from germline, CDR1 is SGHRS and CDR2 is YFSETQ. The CDR3 extends over 12 amino acids.

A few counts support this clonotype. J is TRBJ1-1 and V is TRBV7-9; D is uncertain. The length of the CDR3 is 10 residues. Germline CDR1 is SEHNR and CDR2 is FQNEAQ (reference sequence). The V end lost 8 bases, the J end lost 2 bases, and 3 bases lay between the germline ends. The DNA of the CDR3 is TGTGCCAGCGGTAACACTGAAGCTTTCTTT. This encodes CASGNTEAFF.

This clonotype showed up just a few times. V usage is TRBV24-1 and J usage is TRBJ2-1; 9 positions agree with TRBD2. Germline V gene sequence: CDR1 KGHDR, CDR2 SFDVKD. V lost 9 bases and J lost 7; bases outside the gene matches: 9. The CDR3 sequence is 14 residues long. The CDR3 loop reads CATLGLAGRNEQFF. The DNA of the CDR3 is TGTGCCACCCTCGGGCTAGCGGGGAGGAATGAGCAGTTCTTC.

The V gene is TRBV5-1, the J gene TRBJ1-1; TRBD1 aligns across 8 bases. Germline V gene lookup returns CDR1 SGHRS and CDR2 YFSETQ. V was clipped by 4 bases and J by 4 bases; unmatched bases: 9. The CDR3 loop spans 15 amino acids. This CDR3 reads CASSDLRGLGTEAFF. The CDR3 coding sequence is TGCGCCAGCAGCGACCTCAGGGGGCTGGGCACTGAAGCTTTCTTT.

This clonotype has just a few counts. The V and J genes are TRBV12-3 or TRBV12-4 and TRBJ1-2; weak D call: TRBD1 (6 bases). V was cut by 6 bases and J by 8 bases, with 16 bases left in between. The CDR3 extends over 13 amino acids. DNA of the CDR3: TGTGCCAGCAGGTTTACAGGGACCGAGGGCTACACCTTC. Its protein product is CASRFTGTEGYTF.

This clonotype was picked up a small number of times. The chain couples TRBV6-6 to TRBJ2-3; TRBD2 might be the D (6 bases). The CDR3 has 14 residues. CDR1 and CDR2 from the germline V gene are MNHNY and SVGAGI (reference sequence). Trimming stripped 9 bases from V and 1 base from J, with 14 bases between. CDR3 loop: CASGWGGGTDTQYF. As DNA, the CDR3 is TGTGCCAGTGGCTGGGGCGGGGGCACAGATACGCAGTATTTT.

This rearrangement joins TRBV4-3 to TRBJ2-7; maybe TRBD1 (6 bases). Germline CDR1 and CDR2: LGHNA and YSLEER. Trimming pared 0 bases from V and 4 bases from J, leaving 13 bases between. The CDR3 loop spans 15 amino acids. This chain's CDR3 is CASSQDWQGRYEQYF. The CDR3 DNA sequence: TGCGCCAGCAGCCAAGATTGGCAGGGGCGATACGAGCAGTACTTC.

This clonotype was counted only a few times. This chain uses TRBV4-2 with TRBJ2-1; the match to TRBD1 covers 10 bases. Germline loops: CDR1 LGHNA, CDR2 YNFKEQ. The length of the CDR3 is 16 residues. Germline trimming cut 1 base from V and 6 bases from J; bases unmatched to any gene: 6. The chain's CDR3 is CASSQGGDRGLNEQFF. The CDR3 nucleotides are TGTGCCAGCAGCCAAGGTGGGGACAGGGGACTCAATGAGCAGTTCTTC.

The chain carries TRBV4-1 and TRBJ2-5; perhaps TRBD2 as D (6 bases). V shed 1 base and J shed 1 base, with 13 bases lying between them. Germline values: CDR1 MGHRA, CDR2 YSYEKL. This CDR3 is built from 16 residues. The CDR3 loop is CASSQGPTGGQETQYF. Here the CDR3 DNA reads TGCGCCAGCAGCCAAGGCCCCACCGGGGGCCAAGAGACCCAGTACTTC.